Below, one T cell receptor (beta chain) is given with its context. The CDR3 covers 13 residues. Trimming took off 3 bases at V and 3 bases at J, with 8 bases between the two ends. CDR1 SNHLY and CDR2 FYNNEI come from the germline V gene. The sample originates from a study of T-cell memory formation after mild COVID-19. TCRdb re-called the 5' RACE reads through MiXCR, storing one row per CDR3 protein. This sample has roughly 200,000 distinct CDR3 sequences, with roughly 10% found just once. This TCR came from a young man who had mild COVID-19 (a few samples of this study predate the infection). Cell type and time point are not known. The sample comprised PBMCs or a T cell subset sorted from them (not recorded which). The genes are TRBV2 and TRBJ1-1, with D maybe TRBD1 (6 bases). CDR3 DNA: TGTGCCAGCAGTGAGGGGACACACACTGAAGCTTTCTTT. The encoded protein is CASSEGTHTEAFF.